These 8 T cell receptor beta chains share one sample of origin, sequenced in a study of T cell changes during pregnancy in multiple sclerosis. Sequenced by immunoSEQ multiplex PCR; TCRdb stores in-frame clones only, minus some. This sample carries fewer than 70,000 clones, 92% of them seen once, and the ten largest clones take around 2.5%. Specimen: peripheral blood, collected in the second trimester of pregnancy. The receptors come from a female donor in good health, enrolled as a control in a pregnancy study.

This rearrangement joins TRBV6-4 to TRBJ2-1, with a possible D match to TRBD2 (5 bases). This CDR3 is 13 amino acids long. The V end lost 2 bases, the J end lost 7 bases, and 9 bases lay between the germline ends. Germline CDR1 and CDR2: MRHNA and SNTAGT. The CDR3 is CASSDTGVNEQFF. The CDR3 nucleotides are TGTGCCAGCAGTGACACCGGGGTGAATGAGCAGTTCTTC.

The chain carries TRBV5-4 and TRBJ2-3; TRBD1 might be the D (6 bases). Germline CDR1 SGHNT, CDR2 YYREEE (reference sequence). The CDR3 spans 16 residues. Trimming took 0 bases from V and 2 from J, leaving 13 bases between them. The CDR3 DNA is TGTGCCAGCAGCTTGGATGGGGGCAGCGCCACAGATACGCAGTATTTT. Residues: CASSLDGGSATDTQYF.

For the CDR3, the DNA is TGTGCCAGCAGTGATCCAGGGGCACCCACTAATGAAAAACTGTTTTTT. Its protein product is CASSDPGAPTNEKLFF. The chain combines TRBV6-1 with TRBJ1-4; a weak D match, TRBD1 (6 bases). Trimming pared 3 bases from V and 2 bases from J, leaving 13 bases between. Per the germline V gene, CDR1 is MNHNS and CDR2 is SASEGT. This CDR3 region has 16 residues.

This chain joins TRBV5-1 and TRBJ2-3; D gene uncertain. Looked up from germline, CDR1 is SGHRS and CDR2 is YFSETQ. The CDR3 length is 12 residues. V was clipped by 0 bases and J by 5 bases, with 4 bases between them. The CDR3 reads CASSLAGDTQYF. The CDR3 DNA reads TGCGCCAGCAGCTTGGCGGGAGATACGCAGTATTTT.

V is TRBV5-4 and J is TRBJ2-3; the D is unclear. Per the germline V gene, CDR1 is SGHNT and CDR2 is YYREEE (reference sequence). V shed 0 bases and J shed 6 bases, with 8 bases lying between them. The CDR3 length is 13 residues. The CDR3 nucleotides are TGTGCCAGCAGCTTGGGGGTGGGCGATACGCAGTATTTT. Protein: CASSLGVGDTQYF. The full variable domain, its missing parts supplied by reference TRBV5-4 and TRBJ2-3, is ETGVTQSPTHLIKTRGQQVTLRCSSQSGHNTVSWYQQALGQGPQFIFQYYREEENGRGNFPPRFSGLQFPNYSSELNVNALELDDSALYLCASSLGVGDTQYFGPGTRLTVL.

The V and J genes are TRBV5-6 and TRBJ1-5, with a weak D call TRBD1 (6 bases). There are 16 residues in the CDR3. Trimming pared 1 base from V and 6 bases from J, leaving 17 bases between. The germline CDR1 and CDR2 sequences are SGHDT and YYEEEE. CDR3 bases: TGTGCCAGCAGCTTGTATGGCGGGGGCAGGGGTCAGCCCCAGCATTTT. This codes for CASSLYGGGRGQPQHF.

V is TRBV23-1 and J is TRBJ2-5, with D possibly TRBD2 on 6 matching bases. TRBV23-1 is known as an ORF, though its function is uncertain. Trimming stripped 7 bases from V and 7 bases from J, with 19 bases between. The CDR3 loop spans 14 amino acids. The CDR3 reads CASIGRRAGWTQYF. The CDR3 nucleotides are TGCGCCAGCATCGGTCGCAGGGCGGGGTGGACCCAGTACTTC.

CDR3 nucleotide sequence: TGTGCCAGTATCGGGAGGGACAGAGGACAGACCCAGTACTTC. Translation gives CASIGRDRGQTQYF. The V call is TRBV19, the J call TRBJ2-5; D might be TRBD2 (8 bases). The CDR3 contains 14 residues. Trimming took off 7 bases at V and 6 bases at J, with 18 bases between the two ends. Germline V lookup: CDR1 LNHDA, CDR2 SQIVND (reference sequence). Full variable domain (remainder filled in from reference TRBV19 and TRBJ2-5): DGGITQSPKYLFRKEGQNVTLSCEQNLNHDAMYWYRQDPGQGLRLIYYSQIVNDFQKGDIAEGYSVSREKKESFPLTVTSAQKNPTAFYLCASIGRDRGQTQYFGPGTRLLVL.